What follows are 15 T cell receptor beta chains derived from one specimen sequenced in a study of T cells in Graves' hyperthyroidism and ophthalmopathy. TCR beta CDR3 regions were amplified from RNA transcripts. Initially, a first-round RT-PCR of the TCR CDR3 employed the HTBI primer set. TCRdb re-derived calls from the multiplex PCR reads in MiXCR, one entry per CDR3 protein. The sample comprises nearly 250,000 distinct CDR3 sequences, approximately 16% of which are singletons, and around 30% rests with the top ten. Sequencing used blood. The receptors originated from a woman aged 18-29 years with Graves' ophthalmopathy.

CDR3 bases: TGTGCCAGCAGCTTAGCCCCACCGGCGGGGGAGACCCAGTACTTC. Amino acid sequence: CASSLAPPAGETQYF. This chain links TRBV11-2 with TRBJ2-5; D is possibly TRBD2 (6 bases). CDR1 and CDR2 (germline): SGHAT, FQNNGV. V lost 1 base and J lost 5, with 14 bases in between. CDR3 length equals 15 residues.

This clonotype was recorded many times. The V gene is TRBV18, the J gene TRBJ1-1; D unclear. The CDR3 length is 18 residues. The germline V and J ends were trimmed by 6 bases and 0 bases, with 23 bases remaining between them. Germline-derived CDR1 and CDR2 are KGHSH and LQKENI. CDR3 coding DNA: TGTGCCAGCTCCTCAGTTATGGGCGGAATAGCCATGAACACTGAAGCTTTCTTT. Protein product: CASSSVMGGIAMNTEAFF.

This clonotype was counted ten times or more. This chain links TRBV24-1 with TRBJ1-1; TRBD1 aligns across 7 bases. This CDR3 is built from 18 residues. Germline trimming cut 4 bases from V and 5 bases from J; bases unmatched to any gene: 18. Germline V lookup: CDR1 KGHDR, CDR2 SFDVKD. The CDR3 DNA is TGTGCCACCAGTGAACTCCCCGACCCTAGGAGGGGGCGGACTGAAGCTTTCTTT. This encodes CATSELPDPRRGRTEAFF.

This clonotype has at least ten counts. The rearrangement uses TRBV11-2 and TRBJ1-2; D call uncertain. Germline CDR1 SGHAT, CDR2 FQNNGV. Trimming pared 5 bases from V and 8 bases from J, leaving 27 bases between. This CDR3 comprises 17 residues. The CDR3, as DNA: TGTGCCAGCAGCCCGAATGACCCGACACATCGGGTTCCCGGCTACACCTTC. This gives the protein CASSPNDPTHRVPGYTF.

There are many counts of this clonotype. The rearrangement links TRBV5-4 to TRBJ2-3; D not certain. Trimming stripped 4 bases from V and 4 bases from J, with 7 bases between. The germline V gene encodes CDR1 SGHNT and CDR2 YYREEE (reference sequence). There are 12 residues in the CDR3. The CDR3 coding sequence is TGTGCCAGCAGCACCCTGCCAGATACGCAGTATTTT. It specifies CASSTLPDTQYF. Combining the CDR3 with reference TRBV5-4 and TRBJ2-3 gives the whole variable domain ETGVTQSPTHLIKTRGQQVTLRCSSQSGHNTVSWYQQALGQGPQFIFQYYREEENGRGNFPPRFSGLQFPNYSSELNVNALELDDSALYLCASSTLPDTQYFGPGTRLTVL.

This chain joins TRBV2 and TRBJ1-5; 9 bases are a match to TRBD1. Germline-derived CDR1 and CDR2 are SNHLY and FYNNEI. The CDR3 has 14 amino acids. Trimming took 8 bases from V and 4 from J; bases not matched to a gene: 6. CDR3 nucleotide sequence: TGTGCCAGCGGAAGGGGGACAGGGAATCAGCCCCAGCATTTT. Its protein product is CASGRGTGNQPQHF.

As concerns this clonotype: This may be a read error: a much more frequent sequence differs by one nucleotide. The CDR3 coding sequence is TGTGCCAGCAGCCTCACCCAACCGACGGGAAACATTCAGTACTTC. It specifies CASSLTQPTGNIQYF. This chain uses TRBV6-2 or TRBV6-3 with TRBJ2-4; D is uncertain. The CDR3 has 15 amino acids. CDR1 and CDR2 (germline): MNHEY, SVGEGT. Trimming took 6 bases from V and 6 from J, leaving 18 bases between them.

In its sample, this clonotype was seen many times. CDR3 in DNA: TGTGCCATCACGGGAGACACAGATACGCAGTATTTT. Translating gives CAITGDTDTQYF. The chain couples TRBV10-3 to TRBJ2-3; weak D call: TRBD2 (6 bases). The V end was cut by 7 bases, the J end by 2 bases, with 7 bases between. This CDR3 contains 12 residues. Germline values: CDR1 ENHRY, CDR2 SYGVKD.

Ten or more counts support this clonotype. CDR3 in amino acids: CASSDGASGGSDTQYF. The CDR3 DNA is TGTGCCAGCAGTGACGGGGCCAGCGGGGGATCAGATACGCAGTATTTT. The genes are TRBV2 and TRBJ2-3; TRBD2 agrees at 8 bases. Germline V CDR1 and CDR2: SNHLY, FYNNEI. The length of the CDR3 is 16 residues. V lost 3 bases, J lost 4 bases, and 9 bases stayed unmatched.

This clonotype has at least ten counts. The chain combines TRBV7-9 with TRBJ2-7, with D perhaps matching TRBD2 (6 bases). The CDR3 covers 14 residues. V lost 4 bases, J lost 6 bases, and 16 bases lay in between. The germline gives CDR1 SEHNR, CDR2 FQNEAQ (reference sequence). CDR3 protein: CASSSGWGDGEQYF. In nucleotides, the CDR3 is TGTGCCAGCAGCTCCGGGTGGGGGGACGGCGAGCAGTACTTC.

The chain recombines TRBV19 with TRBJ2-7; D may be TRBD2 (5 bases). The germline CDR1 and CDR2 sequences are LNHDA and SQIVND (reference sequence). The V gene lost 0 bases and the J gene lost 2 bases, with 8 bases spanning the gap. The CDR3 covers 14 residues. The CDR3 is CASSIEGRPYEQYF. The CDR3 DNA reads TGTGCCAGTAGTATAGAAGGGAGACCCTACGAGCAGTACTTC.

Points on this clonotype: This may be a read error: a much more frequent sequence differs by one nucleotide. The chain couples TRBV2 to TRBJ1-2; D might be TRBD1 (5 bases). Germline CDR1 and CDR2: SNHLY and FYNNEI. The CDR3 is made up of 11 amino acids. The CDR3 loop is CASDRNCGYTF. CDR3 bases: TGTGCCAGCGACAGAAACTGTGGCTACACCTTC.

This clonotype occurred many times. This sequence joins TRBV10-2 and TRBJ2-7; 9 bases fit TRBD1. V trimming: 2 bases; J trimming: 2 bases; junction bases outside the gene matches: 19. Germline values: CDR1 WSHSY, CDR2 SAAADI. The CDR3 sequence is 20 residues long. CDR3 in amino acids: CASSEPRDRDIVVFPYEQYF. In DNA form, the CDR3 reads TGCGCCAGCAGTGAGCCTCGGGACAGGGATATAGTCGTTTTCCCCTACGAGCAGTACTTC.

This clonotype was observed at least ten times. This sequence joins TRBV6-1 and TRBJ1-5; no firm D call. Trimming took 1 base from V and 1 from J, leaving 8 bases between them. Looked up from germline, CDR1 is MNHNS and CDR2 is SASEGT. The CDR3 covers 15 residues. The CDR3 here is CASSEVGVSNQPQHF. The CDR3 coding sequence is TGTGCCAGCAGTGAAGTCGGGGTCAGCAATCAGCCCCAGCATTTT.

This clonotype was seen many times. The chain carries TRBV12-3 or TRBV12-4 and TRBJ1-2; D unresolved. The V end was cut by 2 bases, the J end by 1 base, with 11 bases between. The CDR3 runs to 15 residues. CDR3 residues: CASSLKGSGNYGYTF. The CDR3 nucleotides read TGTGCCAGCAGTTTAAAGGGATCGGGTAACTATGGCTACACCTTC.